The clone carrying this T cell receptor (beta chain) was seen a single time. This sample stems from a study of blood T cell repertoires in COVID-19. The overall study: Sites across the United States, Italy and Spain contributed samples from acute and convalescent COVID-19.

The CDR3 spans 16 residues. The V gene's germline CDR1 is MGHDK and CDR2 SYGVNS. V was pared by 0 bases and J by 3 bases, with 5 bases of the junction left unmatched. Under the authors' procedure: How many nucleated cells were present was estimated from reference gene primer amplification. Produced via immunoSEQ multiplex PCR; TCRdb's table is partial and in-frame only. V and J calls and clone size are as listed in that table; D and trimming were resolved from the DNA. This sample carries 150,000 to 200,000 clones, 88% of them seen once, and the ten largest clones take around 9.5%. The specimen was PBMCs or T cells enriched from blood (not recorded which). This TCR was sampled from a woman aged 18-30 years who had recovered from COVID-19. This chain uses TRBV25-1 with TRBJ2-7, with 10 bases fitting TRBD2. CDR3 loop: CASSEYRASGSYEQYF. In DNA, the CDR3 is TGTGCCAGCAGTGAATATAGGGCTAGCGGGAGCTACGAGCAGTACTTC.